The entry below describes one T cell receptor beta chain. This sample is drawn from a study of OX40 agonist ivuxolimab in advanced cancers. Background on the study: A partial response was reached by three patients: one with hepatocellular carcinoma and two with cutaneous melanoma.

Some clones are missing from TCRdb's copy, which holds only in-frame ones; the method was immunoSEQ multiplex PCR. This table has around 69,000 clones, approximately 86% appearing once. The junction had 15 bases not matched to a gene; V was cut back by 4 bases and J by 4 bases. CDR1 SGHRS and CDR2 YFSETQ come from the germline V gene. The CDR3 extends over 18 amino acids. The specimen comprised CD4+ or CD8+ T cells sorted from blood, sampled in a trial of the OX40 agonist ivuxolimab. This receptor was taken from an adult with an advanced solid tumor such as melanoma, head and neck, liver or kidney cancer. V usage is TRBV5-1 and J usage is TRBJ1-4; TRBD1 matches at 8 bases. The CDR3, as DNA: TGCGCCAGCAGCAGGACAGGGTCGGATGGGACCCATAATGAAAAACTGTTTTTT. It specifies CASSRTGSDGTHNEKLFF. Using reference TRBV5-1 and TRBJ1-4 for the parts outside the CDR3, the full variable domain is KAGVTQTPRYLIKTRGQQVTLSCSPISGHRSVSWYQQTPGQGLQFLFEYFSETQRNKGNFPGRFSGRQFSNSRSEMNVSTLELGDSALYLCASSRTGSDGTHNEKLFFGSGTQLSVL.